This T cell receptor (beta chain) was identified in a study of cytomegalovirus exposure and HLA in healthy donors. As for the study in general: Of some 400 genotyped donors, approximately 80% clustered with self-reported Caucasian donors.

Researchers ran the PCR with 60 Vbeta and 13 Jbeta primers. Profiling relied on immunoSEQ multiplex PCR, and the TCRdb table lists in-frame clones only, not all of them. This table holds over 150,000 clones, roughly 88% found once. About this clone itself: The antigen is not known.

Study-level results: A prior analysis recorded that most TCR beta V segments were productive about 90% or about 30% of the time. Immune exposure data for these donors was limited to CMV serostatus.

The sequencing input was PBMCs. The sequence came from a boy under 10 years old in good health and CMV-seronegative.

The CDR3 loop reads CASSPGGPQGDIQYF. In DNA form, the CDR3 reads TGTGCCAGCTCACCCGGGGGACCCCAGGGGGACATTCAGTACTTC. The genes are TRBV18 and TRBJ2-4; possible D gene TRBD1, 7 bases. This CDR3 comprises 15 residues. Germline CDR1 and CDR2: KGHSH and LQKENI. Trimming took 3 bases from V and 8 from J, leaving 17 bases between them.